Ten or more counts support the clone carrying this TCR beta chain. Time point here: newly diagnosed GD, antithyroid drugs for less than 3 months. Scientists built the TCR library using RNA that was extracted from PBMCs. This entry belongs to a study of regulatory T cells in long-lasting Graves disease. Arm-PCR of CDR3 regions with iRepertoire HTBI primers generated TCR beta libraries. TCRdb itself ran the multiplex PCR reads through MiXCR, one entry per CDR3 protein. Seen here are 550,000 to 700,000 distinct CDR3 sequences, approximately 16% observed once, and the top ten hold about 11%. This sample also belongs to another study, concerning T cells in Graves' hyperthyroidism and ophthalmopathy.

The sequencing used peripheral blood mononuclear cells (PBMCs), collected at new diagnosis, from a patient treated with antithyroid drugs. This TCR was sampled from a man between 18 and 29 years old with Graves disease.

This CDR3 is CASRETSEAFF. The CDR3 coding sequence is TGTGCCAGCAGAGAAACAAGTGAAGCTTTCTTT. The V and J genes are TRBV2 and TRBJ1-1; D gene ambiguous. This CDR3 has 11 residues. V was shortened by 6 bases and J by 7 bases, with 9 bases between the two germline ends. Germline CDR1 and CDR2: SNHLY and FYNNEI.